Below, 30 T cell receptor beta chains from the same sample are listed, as sequenced in a study of PD-1 blockade in classical Hodgkin lymphoma. Every single patient, without exception, relapsed after autologous stem cell transplantation, and brentuximab vedotin exposure varied. Profiling relied on immunoSEQ multiplex PCR, and the TCRdb table lists in-frame clones only, not all of them. Of 24,000 or so clones listed, 81% were seen once; the top ten hold about 19%. The starting material was peripheral blood mononuclear cells (PBMCs), obtained before the second cycle of nivolumab. The receptors shown here come from a human donor with classical Hodgkin lymphoma.

This chain links TRBV6-1 with TRBJ2-7; 10 bases are shared with TRBD2. CDR3 length equals 14 residues. The V segment lost 8 bases and the J segment 3 bases; nucleotides outside the gene matches: 7. The germline V gene has CDR1 MNHNS and CDR2 SASEGT. The CDR3 coding sequence is TGTGCCAGCGGGGGAGCGGGGGGGCTCTACGAGCAGTACTTC. It is translated as CASGGAGGLYEQYF.

This chain joins TRBV5-6 and TRBJ1-1; D is uncertain. Trimming cost V 2 bases and J 6 bases, with 14 bases left between them. This CDR3 comprises 14 residues. Germline loops: CDR1 SGHDT, CDR2 YYEEEE. DNA for the CDR3: TGTGCCAGCAGCTTAGGACCCCGGCAACCTGAAGCTTTCTTT. This translates into CASSLGPRQPEAFF. Full variable domain (remainder filled in from reference TRBV5-6 and TRBJ1-1): DAGVTQSPTHLIKTRGQQVTLRCSPKSGHDTVSWYQQALGQGPQFIFQYYEEEERQRGNFPDRFSGHQFPNYSSELNVNALLLGDSALYLCASSLGPRQPEAFFGQGTRLTVV.

There are a few counts of this clone. This chain links TRBV5-1 with TRBJ2-4, with D perhaps matching TRBD2 (6 bases). Trimming removed 0 bases at V and 6 bases at J, with 16 bases between. Germline loops: CDR1 SGHRS, CDR2 YFSETQ. The length of the CDR3 is 16 residues. DNA of the CDR3: TGCGCCAGCAGCTTGGAAGTGACTAGGGGCGGAAACATTCAGTACTTC. This sequence encodes CASSLEVTRGGNIQYF.

J is TRBJ2-7 and V is TRBV5-1, with 9 bases lining up with TRBD1. V dropped 5 bases and J dropped 5; count of bases not matched to a gene: 8. CDR3 size: 14 residues. The germline gives CDR1 SGHRS, CDR2 YFSETQ. The CDR3 region has the DNA TGCGCCAGCAGAAGACCGGGACAGGGCGACGAGCAGTACTTC. This sequence encodes CASRRPGQGDEQYF. The full variable domain, rest sourced from reference TRBV5-1 and TRBJ2-7, is KAGVTQTPRYLIKTRGQQVTLSCSPISGHRSVSWYQQTPGQGLQFLFEYFSETQRNKGNFPGRFSGRQFSNSRSEMNVSTLELGDSALYLCASRRPGQGDEQYFGPGTRLTVT.

This chain connects TRBV6-5 to TRBJ2-7; 7 positions agree with TRBD1. CDR3 size: 14 residues. Germline V gene lookup returns CDR1 MNHEY and CDR2 SVGAGI. V lost 2 bases to trimming and J lost 6 bases; unmatched junction nucleotides: 7. The CDR3 sequence: CASSYTNTGAEQYF. The CDR3 DNA is TGTGCCAGCAGTTACACAAATACAGGGGCCGAGCAGTACTTC.

This chain joins TRBV5-4 and TRBJ2-4, with 7 bases aligning to TRBD2. There are 19 residues in the CDR3. The germline gives CDR1 SGHNT, CDR2 YYREEE (reference sequence). V gave up 4 bases and J gave up 0 bases; unmatched junction bases: 16. The CDR3 bases are TGTGCCAGCAGCGCGAGCGTCGGGAGCGGGAATCTAGCCAAAAACATTCAGTACTTC. It is translated as CASSASVGSGNLAKNIQYF. Filled out from reference TRBV5-4 and TRBJ2-4, the complete variable domain reads ETGVTQSPTHLIKTRGQQVTLRCSSQSGHNTVSWYQQALGQGPQFIFQYYREEENGRGNFPPRFSGLQFPNYSSELNVNALELDDSALYLCASSASVGSGNLAKNIQYFGAGTRLSVL.

DNA for the CDR3: TGCGCCAGCAGGGCCTTGGCGGGGTTCTACGAGCAGTACTTC. Translated, it gives CASRALAGFYEQYF. The chain employs TRBV5-1 and TRBJ2-7; D may be TRBD2 (6 bases). This CDR3 is built from 14 residues. Germline assignment: CDR1 SGHRS and CDR2 YFSETQ. V lost 5 bases and J 3 bases, leaving 15 bases between the germline ends. The full variable domain, rest sourced from reference TRBV5-1 and TRBJ2-7, is KAGVTQTPRYLIKTRGQQVTLSCSPISGHRSVSWYQQTPGQGLQFLFEYFSETQRNKGNFPGRFSGRQFSNSRSEMNVSTLELGDSALYLCASRALAGFYEQYFGPGTRLTVT.

J is TRBJ1-1 and V is TRBV27; weak D call: TRBD1 (6 bases). CDR3 length equals 13 residues. The V end lost 6 bases, the J end lost 1 base, and 9 bases lay between the germline ends. Germline V gives CDR1 MNHEY, CDR2 SMNVEV (reference sequence). The CDR3 reads CASSTTGNTEAFF. CDR3 nucleotide sequence: TGTGCCAGCAGCACGACAGGGAACACTGAAGCTTTCTTT.

In DNA form, the CDR3 reads TGCGCCAGCAGACAGGGGAAAGAGACCCAGTACTTC. Translating it yields CASRQGKETQYF. V and J are TRBV5-1 and TRBJ2-5; 7 bases are a match to TRBD1. With 5 bases clipped from V and 3 bases from J, the junction kept 1 base outside the gene matches. Germline V gives CDR1 SGHRS, CDR2 YFSETQ. The CDR3 is made up of 12 amino acids.

The chain recombines TRBV6-5 with TRBJ1-3; D remains ambiguous. V lost 4 bases and J 4 bases, leaving 5 bases between the germline ends. CDR3 length: 12 amino acids. Germline CDR1 reads MNHEY; CDR2 reads SVGAGI. The CDR3 is CASSSQGNTIYF. The CDR3 DNA reads as TGTGCCAGCAGTTCCCAAGGAAACACCATATATTTT.

This chain uses TRBV6-5 with TRBJ2-2, with unresolved D. Trimming removed 0 bases from V and 1 base from J, with 0 bases in between. The CDR3 sequence is 13 residues long. Looked up from germline, CDR1 is MNHEY and CDR2 is SVGAGI. CDR3 in amino acids: CASSYSNTGELFF. The CDR3 bases are TGTGCCAGCAGTTACTCGAACACCGGGGAGCTGTTTTTT.

The chain is built from TRBV9 and TRBJ1-3, with D unresolved. CDR3 length equals 15 residues. V lost 0 bases and J lost 3, with 10 bases in between. CDR1 and CDR2 (germline): SGDLS, YYNGEE. DNA of the CDR3: TGTGCCAGCAGCGTAGAACCGCTGCGTGGAAACACCATATATTTT. Translated: CASSVEPLRGNTIYF.

The chain has TRBV19 and TRBJ1-1; tentatively, D is TRBD1 (5 bases). Germline CDR1 and CDR2: LNHDA and SQIVND (reference sequence). The CDR3 is 14 residues long. V was clipped by 1 base and J by 0 bases, with 6 bases between them. CDR3 DNA sequence: TGTGCCAGTAGTATAGGGGGGGTGAACACTGAAGCTTTCTTT. It is translated as CASSIGGVNTEAFF.

This clone has only one observation. This rearrangement joins TRBV11-2 to TRBJ2-7; 7 bases line up with TRBD2. Per germline, CDR1 SGHAT and CDR2 FQNNGV. CDR3 size: 14 residues. Trimming at V came to 1 base and at J to 2 bases, leaving 2 bases not matched to a gene. The CDR3 reads CASSLAGGTYEQYF. The CDR3 DNA is TGTGCCAGCAGCTTAGCGGGGGGAACCTACGAGCAGTACTTC. Together with reference TRBV11-2 and TRBJ2-7, the CDR3 gives the full variable domain: EAGVAQSPRYKIIEKRQSVAFWCNPISGHATLYWYQQILGQGPKLLIQFQNNGVVDDSQLPKDRFSAERLKGVDSTLKIQPAKLEDSAVYLCASSLAGGTYEQYFGPGTRLTVT.

The sample holds a few counts of this clone. V and J are TRBV9 and TRBJ1-1, with D perhaps matching TRBD1 (5 bases). Germline values: CDR1 SGDLS, CDR2 YYNGEE. This CDR3 is built from 14 residues. V was cut by 3 bases and J by 2 bases, with 11 bases left in between. The CDR3 sequence: CASSEGKTNTEAFF. CDR3 DNA: TGTGCCAGCAGCGAGGGGAAAACTAACACTGAAGCTTTCTTT.

This rearrangement joins TRBV19 to TRBJ2-3; tentatively, D is TRBD2 (5 bases). There are 15 residues in the CDR3. Germline CDR1 LNHDA, CDR2 SQIVND (reference sequence). Trimming cost V 5 bases and J 0 bases, with 12 bases left between them. CDR3 bases: TGTGCCAGTAGTCTCCGGAGAGGGAGCACAGATACGCAGTATTTT. Translation gives CASSLRRGSTDTQYF.

The gene calls are TRBV30 and TRBJ1-1; no firm D call. The V gene lost 0 bases and the J gene lost 0 bases, with 11 bases spanning the gap. The CDR3 spans 15 residues. Germline values: CDR1 GTSNPN, CDR2 SVGIG (reference sequence). The CDR3 reads CAWSVQVGVNTEAFF. The CDR3 DNA reads as TGTGCCTGGAGTGTGCAGGTCGGGGTGAACACTGAAGCTTTCTTT.

This chain connects TRBV28 to TRBJ1-6; D not certain. CDR1 and CDR2 (germline): MDHEN, SYDVKM. The CDR3 covers 14 residues. Trimming pared 3 bases from V and 6 bases from J, leaving 9 bases between. The CDR3 loop is CASSLVGINSPLHF. CDR3 bases: TGTGCCAGCAGTTTGGTCGGGATTAATTCACCCCTCCACTTT.

The chain couples TRBV6-1 to TRBJ2-7, with D perhaps matching TRBD1 (6 bases). This CDR3 has 14 amino acids. The V gene lost 6 bases and the J gene lost 5 bases, with 17 bases spanning the gap. The germline V gene has CDR1 MNHNS and CDR2 SASEGT. CDR3 DNA: TGTGCCAGCAGCCCACAGGGAGTAAGGAACGAGCAGTACTTC. Translation: CASSPQGVRNEQYF.

This chain uses TRBV9 with TRBJ1-2; D gene uncertain. The CDR3 has 13 residues. V shed 1 base and J shed 2 bases, with 6 bases lying between them. The germline CDR1 and CDR2 sequences are SGDLS and YYNGEE. The CDR3 loop reads CASSVPGNYGYTF. The CDR3 DNA follows: TGTGCCAGCAGCGTACCCGGCAACTATGGCTACACCTTC.

The chain uses TRBV5-4 and TRBJ1-6; 9 bases fit TRBD1. The CDR3 is 14 amino acids. Germline CDR1 and CDR2: SGHNT and YYREEE (reference sequence). V lost 3 bases to trimming and J lost 7 bases; unmatched junction nucleotides: 2. CDR3 sequence (DNA): TGTGCCAGCAGCTGGACAGGGGAGAATTCACCCCTCCACTTT. This sequence encodes CASSWTGENSPLHF.

The gene calls are TRBV5-1 and TRBJ2-1; 10 positions agree with TRBD1. CDR1 is SGHRS, CDR2 YFSETQ, per germline. The length of the CDR3 is 16 residues. V dropped 1 base and J dropped 8; count of bases not matched to a gene: 9. CDR3 DNA: TGCGCCAGCAGCTTGCGCGGGACAGGGGATTTCGATGAGCAGTTCTTC. Translation: CASSLRGTGDFDEQFF.

The chain joins TRBV15 to TRBJ1-1, with D perhaps TRBD1 (6 bases). The CDR3 loop spans 15 amino acids. The germline V and J ends were trimmed by 4 bases and 10 bases, with 22 bases remaining between them. Germline assignment: CDR1 LNHNV and CDR2 YYDKDF (reference sequence). The CDR3 DNA is TGTGCCACCAGCATAAATGCGGACAGTTTGGGGGGAGCTTTCTTT. This codes for CATSINADSLGGAFF.

The rearrangement uses TRBV19 and TRBJ2-7; D is possibly TRBD1 or TRBD2 (5 bases each). The CDR3 consists of 15 residues. CDR1 is LNHDA and CDR2 is SQIVND in the germline V gene (reference sequence). Trimming left V 3 bases short and J 7 bases short, with 19 bases between. CDR3 nucleotides: TGTGCCAGTAGTATTGCGGGCTCGGGGCCTGGAGAGCAGTACTTC. Protein: CASSIAGSGPGEQYF.

This clone was recorded only once. The chain is built from TRBV27 and TRBJ2-3, with D unclear. The germline V gene encodes CDR1 MNHEY and CDR2 SMNVEV (reference sequence). Deletions cut 1 base from V and 6 bases from J, with 14 bases between. The CDR3 is 15 amino acids. This CDR3 reads CASSLFGSAADTQYF. The CDR3 nucleotides are TGTGCCAGCAGTTTATTCGGCTCGGCGGCGGATACGCAGTATTTT.

The V and J genes are TRBV19 and TRBJ2-1; 15 bases map to TRBD2. CDR1 and CDR2 (germline): LNHDA, SQIVND (reference sequence). J lost 4 bases, V lost 8 bases, and 0 bases had no gene match. CDR3 length: 14 amino acids. The CDR3 DNA reads TGTGCCAGTGGACTAGCGGGAGGGTACAATGAGCAGTTCTTC. Translation: CASGLAGGYNEQFF.

This clone was counted once. The chain is built from TRBV2 and TRBJ2-3; 9 bases fit TRBD2. After removal of 0 bases from V and 2 bases from J, the junction contained 6 bases not matched to a gene. CDR1 is SNHLY and CDR2 is FYNNEI in the germline V gene. This CDR3 has 17 residues. CDR3 amino acids: CASSEAVAGEITDTQYF. The DNA of the CDR3 is TGTGCCAGCAGTGAAGCGGTAGCGGGAGAGATCACAGATACGCAGTATTTT.

The J gene is TRBJ1-1, the V gene TRBV7-2; no definite D call. Germline lookup yields CDR1 SGHTA and CDR2 FQGNSA. Trimming took 6 bases from V and 1 from J, leaving 9 bases between them. The CDR3 is 13 amino acids. The CDR3 protein is CASSSDRNTEAFF. The CDR3 DNA reads TGTGCCAGCAGTTCGGACCGGAACACTGAAGCTTTCTTT.

The gene calls are TRBV4-1 and TRBJ2-7, with 16 bases fitting TRBD2. CDR1 and CDR2 from the germline V gene are MGHRA and YSYEKL. The CDR3 runs to 17 residues. Germline trimming cut 2 bases from V and 7 bases from J; bases unmatched to any gene: 8. The CDR3, as DNA: TGCGCCAGCAGCCAAACCGGGACTAGCGGGAGGGCCTGGGAGCAGTACTTC. Protein product: CASSQTGTSGRAWEQYF.

The chain combines TRBV5-8 with TRBJ2-1; D is perhaps TRBD2 (5 bases). This CDR3 region has 13 residues. Germline V gene data show CDR1 as SGHTS and CDR2 as YDEGEE. The V end lost 1 base, the J end lost 9 bases, and 11 bases lay between the germline ends. The CDR3 region is CASSLRLEGEQFF. The CDR3, as DNA: TGTGCCAGCAGCTTGCGGTTAGAGGGTGAGCAGTTCTTC.